These 27 T cell receptor beta chains were all obtained from the same sample, sequenced in a study of sequential checkpoint blockade in melanoma. Sequencing used immunoSEQ multiplex PCR; TCRdb keeps in-frame clones, though not all of them. Of approximately 12,000 clones in the sample, roughly 85% were seen once. Described treatment: randomized to nivolumab then ipilimumab (arm A) or the reverse (arm B). The sample here was CD8+ T cells sorted from blood (inferred from file names), taken from a patient given nivolumab and ipilimumab in sequence. Receptors were obtained from a human donor with melanoma.

V gene TRBV7-2 combines with J gene TRBJ2-3; 11 bases line up with TRBD2. The trim removed 6 bases at V and 1 base at J, leaving 12 bases unmatched. CDR1 is SGHTA and CDR2 is FQGNSA in the germline V gene. This CDR3 is 18 amino acids long. CDR3 in amino acids: CASSILAGGLSGTDTQYF. In DNA, the CDR3 is TGTGCCAGCAGTATCCTAGCGGGGGGACTCTCCGGCACAGATACGCAGTATTTT.

Turning to this clone: A much larger clone differs by one base, so this may be a read error. At the DNA level, this CDR3 is encoded by other sequences in the same sample as well. The chain recombines TRBV11-2 with TRBJ1-2; 8 bases match TRBD1. Germline assignment: CDR1 SGHAT and CDR2 FQNNGV. The CDR3 covers 13 residues. The CDR3 here is CASSLAGGWGYTF. Here the CDR3 DNA reads TGCGCCAGCAGCTTGGCAGGGGGCTGGGGCTACACCTTC.

The gene calls are TRBV4-1 and TRBJ2-7; maybe TRBD2 (6 bases). V lost 4 bases and J lost 2, with 9 bases in between. The CDR3 consists of 13 residues. Per germline, CDR1 MGHRA and CDR2 YSYEKL. The CDR3 sequence: CASSPGGTYEQYF. In DNA form, the CDR3 reads TGCGCCAGCAGCCCCGGGGGAACCTACGAGCAGTACTTC.

The chain carries TRBV4-1 and TRBJ2-7; D gene uncertain. Germline V gives CDR1 MGHRA, CDR2 YSYEKL. The CDR3 length is 15 residues. Trimming left V 0 bases short and J 3 bases short, with 12 bases between. In nucleotides, the CDR3 is TGCGCCAGCAGCCAAGAGTACAACAGATTCTACGAGCAGTACTTC. Its translation: CASSQEYNRFYEQYF.

By its share, this clone is medium-sized (0.01 to 0.1%). The chain couples TRBV4-3 to TRBJ1-1; 8 bases are shared with TRBD1. The CDR3 sequence is 16 residues long. V lost 0 bases to trimming and J lost 5 bases; unmatched junction nucleotides: 8. In germline, CDR1 is LGHNA, CDR2 YSLEER. CDR3 protein: CASSQDFAGGFTEAFF. Written as DNA, the CDR3 is TGCGCCAGCAGCCAAGATTTCGCAGGGGGCTTTACTGAAGCTTTCTTT.

J is TRBJ2-3 and V is TRBV11-2; unclear D gene. Germline CDR1 and CDR2: SGHAT and FQNNGV. V lost 2 bases to trimming and J lost 1 base, with 10 bases between them. This CDR3 contains 15 residues. As DNA, the CDR3 is TGTGCCAGCAGCTTAATTATGGCAGGCACAGATACGCAGTATTTT. This gives the protein CASSLIMAGTDTQYF.

This chain links TRBV6-4 with TRBJ2-3; 10 nucleotides align to TRBD1. CDR1 and CDR2 from the germline V gene are MRHNA and SNTAGT. Germline trimming cut 6 bases from V and 4 bases from J; bases unmatched to any gene: 7. This CDR3 comprises 15 residues. The CDR3 DNA reads as TGTGCCAGCAGCGAATTAGGACAGGGGGCAGATACGCAGTATTTT. Residues: CASSELGQGADTQYF.

V is TRBV28 and J is TRBJ1-1; no firm D call. This CDR3 contains 13 residues. Trimming stripped 3 bases from V and 0 bases from J, with 5 bases between. Per the germline V gene, CDR1 is MDHEN and CDR2 is SYDVKM. The CDR3 here is CASSFLLNTEAFF. For the CDR3, the DNA is TGTGCCAGCAGTTTCCTCTTGAACACTGAAGCTTTCTTT.

This clone has only a few counts. Other nucleotide sequences in the sample specify the same CDR3. The chain combines TRBV6-5 with TRBJ2-7; perhaps TRBD2 as D (5 bases). Trimming took off 5 bases at V and 3 bases at J, with 14 bases between the two ends. CDR1 is MNHEY, CDR2 SVGAGI, per germline. CDR3 length equals 14 residues. The DNA of the CDR3 is TGTGCCAGCAGTCTACGTGGCGGGTTCTACGAGCAGTACTTC. This encodes CASSLRGGFYEQYF.

By share, this clone counts as medium-sized. J is TRBJ2-1 and V is TRBV9; tentatively, D is TRBD2 (7 bases). The CDR3 is made up of 20 amino acids. V was pared by 4 bases and J by 2 bases, with 28 bases between. The germline V gene encodes CDR1 SGDLS and CDR2 YYNGEE. CDR3 residues: CASSSEGRGLTMGPYNEQFF. The CDR3 DNA reads as TGTGCCAGCAGCTCCGAAGGCAGGGGACTAACCATGGGACCCTACAATGAGCAGTTCTTC.

This clone was observed a handful of times. This may come from a read error, since a much larger clone is one base off. This rearrangement joins TRBV7-5 to TRBJ2-7; the DNA was not compared with TRBD1, the D call given in the table. TRBV7-5 is listed as a pseudogene. CDR3 length: 16 residues. The DNA of the CDR3 is TGTGCCAGCAGCCAAGATTCGTGGGCAGGGGGCTACGAGCAGTACTTC. Protein: CASSQDSWAGGYEQYF.

This chain connects TRBV7-9 to TRBJ2-1; D is ambiguous. V lost 6 bases, J lost 6 bases, and 15 bases lay in between. Germline V lookup: CDR1 SEHNR, CDR2 FQNEAQ (reference sequence). The CDR3 is 14 residues long. CDR3 DNA: TGTGCCAGCAGACCCAAACTACCGGGCAATGAGCAGTTCTTC. Protein product: CASRPKLPGNEQFF.

Of note for this clone: A far larger clone is off by one base, so a read error is likely. The CDR3 region is CVSSQDSWAGGYEQYF. The DNA of the CDR3 is TGTGTCAGCAGCCAAGATTCGTGGGCAGGGGGCTACGAGCAGTACTTC. V usage is TRBV4-2 and J usage is TRBJ2-5; 7 nucleotides agree with TRBD1. The assigned J gene may be wrong: the sequence end matches TRBJ2-7 better. The CDR3 length is 16 residues. Germline V gives CDR1 LGHNA, CDR2 YNFKEQ.

This chain links TRBV30 with TRBJ2-2, with TRBD2 matching over 8 bases. Trimming at V came to 4 bases and at J to 4 bases, leaving 11 bases not matched to a gene. CDR1 GTSNPN and CDR2 SVGIG come from the germline V gene (reference sequence). The CDR3 extends over 16 amino acids. In DNA, the CDR3 is TGTGCCTGGAATCATGTTGAGCGGGAGCCCACCGGGGAGCTGTTTTTT. Translated: CAWNHVEREPTGELFF. Combining the CDR3 with reference TRBV30 and TRBJ2-2 gives the whole variable domain SQTIHQWPATLVQPVGSPLSLECTVEGTSNPNLYWYRQAAGRGLQLLFYSVGIGQISSEVPQNLSASRPQDRQFILSSKKLLLSDSGFYLCAWNHVEREPTGELFFGEGSRLTVL.

V is TRBV15 and J is TRBJ2-1; 7 bases map to TRBD2. CDR3 length: 18 amino acids. Trimming removed 5 bases from V and 0 bases from J; junction bases left unmatched: 13. Germline CDR1 and CDR2: LNHNV and YYDKDF (reference sequence). The CDR3 nucleotides read TGTGCCACCAGCTGGATAGTGGGGGGGATGAGCTCCTACAATGAGCAGTTCTTC. Translation: CATSWIVGGMSSYNEQFF.

The chain carries TRBV4-1 and TRBJ1-2; 7 bases agree with TRBD1. There are 13 residues in the CDR3. The germline gives CDR1 MGHRA, CDR2 YSYEKL. Germline trimming cut 4 bases from V and 4 bases from J; bases unmatched to any gene: 3. The CDR3, as DNA: TGCGCCAGCAGCCCCGGGGACAGCTATGGCTACACCTTC. Protein: CASSPGDSYGYTF.

The chain joins TRBV27 to TRBJ1-3, with D possibly being TRBD1 (5 bases). Between the trimmed V and J ends, which lost 2 bases and 1 base, there was a span of 9 bases. This CDR3 is built from 15 residues. Germline CDR1 and CDR2: MNHEY and SMNVEV (reference sequence). CDR3 sequence (DNA): TGTGCCAGCAGTTTACAGGGATGGTCTGGAAACACCATATATTTT. It codes for CASSLQGWSGNTIYF.

This clone appeared once. CDR3 in amino acids: CASSSGTGIFISDYTF. The CDR3 nucleotides read TGTGCCAGCAGCTCAGGGACAGGGATTTTTATAAGTGACTACACCTTC. This chain connects TRBV7-9 to TRBJ1-2; 9 nucleotides line up with TRBD1. The V gene's germline CDR1 is SEHNR and CDR2 FQNEAQ (reference sequence). The CDR3 extends over 16 amino acids. J gave up 10 bases and V 4 bases, and 16 bases lay outside the gene matches.

The chain carries TRBV7-2 and TRBJ2-1; the D gene is possibly TRBD2 (6 bases). The CDR3 loop spans 11 amino acids. Germline CDR1 and CDR2: SGHTA and FQGNSA. Trimming took off 10 bases at V and 7 bases at J, with 11 bases between the two ends. The CDR3 loop reads CAIRRGNEQFF. The CDR3 DNA reads as TGTGCCATCAGACGGGGGAATGAGCAGTTCTTC.

The DNA for the CDR3 is TGTGCCAGCAGCCCCAGGGACAGGGGCTCCTACGAGCAGTACTTC. This translates into CASSPRDRGSYEQYF. The chain joins TRBV7-9 to TRBJ2-7, with 10 bases matching TRBD1. J gave up 0 bases and V 5 bases, and 4 bases lay outside the gene matches. The CDR3 runs 15 residues. Germline CDR1 is SEHNR and CDR2 is FQNEAQ (reference sequence).

V gene TRBV29-1 combines with J gene TRBJ2-2; no firm D call. Trimming left V 7 bases short and J 3 bases short, with 9 bases between. The germline gives CDR1 SQVTM, CDR2 ANQGSEA. The CDR3 has 12 residues. The CDR3: CSAIQYTGELFF. CDR3 nucleotide sequence: TGCAGCGCCATACAGTACACCGGGGAGCTGTTTTTT.

CDR3 nucleotide sequence: TGCAGCGTTGAACACCCGACGAGGGACAGTCAACCCCACCACCAAGAGACCCAGTACTTC. Its translation is CSVEHPTRDSQPHHQETQYF. The chain recombines TRBV29-1 with TRBJ2-5; the match to TRBD1 covers 7 bases. The CDR3 is 20 amino acids. Germline CDR1 is SQVTM and CDR2 is ANQGSEA. With 2 bases clipped from V and 0 bases from J, the junction kept 21 bases outside the gene matches.

This chain links TRBV27 with TRBJ2-7; a possible D gene is TRBD2 (7 bases). Germline V gives CDR1 MNHEY, CDR2 SMNVEV (reference sequence). There are 12 residues in the CDR3. The V gene lost 7 bases and the J gene lost 5 bases, with 12 bases spanning the gap. The CDR3 nucleotides are TGTGCCAGCAAGGGGGGGGTCCACGAGCAGTACTTC. It is translated as CASKGGVHEQYF.

This clone was seen just once. V usage is TRBV7-2 and J usage is TRBJ2-7, with 9 bases that match TRBD1. Unmatched junction bases numbered 2, after V lost 2 bases and J lost 0 bases. The CDR3 has 15 amino acids. From germline, CDR1 is SGHTA and CDR2 FQGNSA. CDR3 amino acids: CASSLWDRASYEQYF. The CDR3 region has the DNA TGTGCCAGCAGCTTATGGGACAGGGCCTCCTACGAGCAGTACTTC.

The gene calls are TRBV7-6 and TRBJ2-1, with 11 bases that match TRBD2. Germline V gives CDR1 SGHVS, CDR2 FNYEAQ. After removal of 5 bases from V and 5 bases from J, the junction contained 5 bases not matched to a gene. CDR3 length: 15 amino acids. As DNA, the CDR3 is TGTGCCAGCAGCCTTAGCGGGGGGGTAAACAATGAGCAGTTCTTC. This codes for CASSLSGGVNNEQFF.

Concerning this clone itself: A far larger clone is off by one base, so a read error is likely. The rearrangement joins TRBV28 to TRBJ1-2, with 8 bases that match TRBD1. V lost 6 bases and J lost 8; bases outside the gene matches: 8. The germline V gene has CDR1 MDHEN and CDR2 SYDVKM. CDR3 length equals 13 residues. The CDR3 here is CASSLAGGWGYTF. The CDR3 region has the DNA TGTGCCAGCAGCTTGGCAGGGGGCTGGGGCTACACCTTC.

V and J are TRBV7-8 and TRBJ2-3, with 9 bases identical to TRBD2. The CDR3 loop spans 18 amino acids. The V and J ends lost 6 bases and 0 bases, in that order; junction bases with no gene match: 13. Germline V gene lookup returns CDR1 SGHVS and CDR2 FQNEAQ. CDR3 residues: CASRLPGLATTSTDTQYF. CDR3 DNA sequence: TGTGCCAGCAGATTACCGGGACTAGCAACCACTAGCACAGATACGCAGTATTTT.